The T cell receptor beta chain under discussion was sequenced for a study of identical twins. Overall study findings and caveats: Shared out-of-frame alpha sequences (those common to twins) showed excess low generation probability. The study reached conclusions through statistical analysis that was cross-sectional, not following the same donors. Memory repertoires showed no such pattern, whereas abundant cord blood beta clonotypes carried fewer insertions.

The ends lost 10 bases at V and 3 bases at J; junction bases unmatched: 5. CDR1 is ENHRY and CDR2 is SYGVKD in the germline V gene. The CDR3 runs to 13 residues. Via MiXCR, TCRdb re-called the 5' RACE reads, giving one row per CDR3 protein. The sample shows 460,000 or so distinct CDR3 sequences, 14% of them seen only once. This clonotype has at least ten counts. Antigen specificity is unknown. The same sample was also used in a study of yellow fever vaccine responses in identical twins. From that study: Reportedly, twins showed a vaccine T cell response that looked partly convergent and partly personalized.

The sequenced sample was CD4+ T cells sorted from blood. The sequence was collected from a woman aged 18 to 35 in good health. J is TRBJ2-3 and V is TRBV10-3, with 9 bases identical to TRBD1. The CDR3 bases are TGTGCCACCACAGGGGGCCCAACAGATACGCAGTATTTT. Translated: CATTGGPTDTQYF.